The clone carrying this T cell receptor beta chain was observed at least ten times. Its antigen is as yet unknown. This entry comes from a study of CD8+CD57+ T cells in acquired aplastic anemia. As for the study in general: For CD4+ cells, healthy donors had an average of about 10.8 million reads.

Both TCR beta VDJ combination and CDR3 sequence profiling were carried out. Genomic DNA was the template for this profiling. MiXCR, run by TCRdb on the reads, gives a single entry per CDR3 protein. The sample records some 200,000 distinct CDR3 sequences, around 60% being singletons. General observations from the study: Patients did not significantly differ from controls in CD8+ Simpson's diversity. Roughly 31 was the count of CD8+ CDR3 sequences that patients shared with controls.

The germline V gene has CDR1 MNHNS and CDR2 SASEGT. The CDR3 has 17 amino acids. With V trimmed by 8 bases and J by 1 base, 10 bases remained unmatched. V is TRBV6-1 and J is TRBJ2-5; TRBD2 aligns across 13 bases. Material for sequencing was sorted CD4+, CD8+, or CD8+CD57+ T cells (not recorded which) from PBMCs. The TCR comes from a human donor in good health. This CDR3 reads CASLRGLAGSFQETQYF. Here the CDR3 DNA reads TGTGCCAGCCTCCGGGGACTAGCGGGGTCCTTCCAAGAGACCCAGTACTTC.